Listed below are T cell receptor beta chains from one sample, sequenced in a study of identical twins. Using its own MiXCR run on the 5' RACE reads, TCRdb lists one record per CDR3 protein. Here the sample spans 690,000 or so distinct CDR3 sequences, roughly 8% being singletons. This same sample was also part of a study on yellow fever vaccine responses in identical twins.

Sequenced material: PBMCs. Receptors originate from a woman aged 18-35 years in good health. CDR3s include the opening cysteine and the closing phenylalanine or tryptophan. The order of the fields is D gene, J gene, V gene, clone size, CDR3 DNA, CDR3 protein. D genes are given only for firm matches. Size tells how often a clone was seen (once, few, many) or the class of an expanded clone, and some rows leave it out.

d_call: .
j_call: TRBJ1-4
v_call: TRBV7-9
clone_size: many
cdr3_nt: TGTGCCAGCAGCGCCGGGGGCATTAATGAAAAACTGTTTTTT
cdr3_aa: CASSAGGINEKLFF

d_call: .
j_call: TRBJ2-3
v_call: TRBV12-3/TRBV12-4
clone_size: few
cdr3_nt: TGTGCCAGCAGCCCCGGTAGGATCGAGACAGATACGCAGTATTTT
cdr3_aa: CASSPGRIETDTQYF

d_call: TRBD1
j_call: TRBJ2-3
v_call: TRBV7-8
clone_size: few
cdr3_nt: TGTGCCAGCAGCTTACTGGACGGGACAGGGGAATGGACAGATACGCAGTATTTT
cdr3_aa: CASSLLDGTGEWTDTQYF

d_call: .
j_call: TRBJ2-3
v_call: TRBV12-3/TRBV12-4
clone_size: many
cdr3_nt: TGTGCCAGCAGTTTTGGTGTGGCGGGCACAGATACGCAGTATTTT
cdr3_aa: CASSFGVAGTDTQYF

d_call: .
j_call: TRBJ2-7
v_call: TRBV12-3/TRBV12-4
clone_size: few
cdr3_nt: TGTGCCAGCAGTTTATTTGGCGGCTCCCTGGACTCCGAGCAGTACTTC
cdr3_aa: CASSLFGGSLDSEQYF

d_call: .
j_call: TRBJ1-5
v_call: TRBV6-2/TRBV6-3
clone_size: .
cdr3_nt: TGTGCCAGCAGTTACTACCCGGGGGGGGGCAATCAGCCCCAGCATTTT
cdr3_aa: CASSYYPGGGNQPQHF

d_call: .
j_call: TRBJ2-5
v_call: TRBV7-9
clone_size: .
cdr3_nt: TGTGCCAGCAGCCCCAGCAATCCGTCCCAGTACTTC
cdr3_aa: CASSPSNPSQYF

d_call: TRBD2
j_call: TRBJ2-2
v_call: TRBV7-2
clone_size: many
cdr3_nt: TGTGCCAGCAGCTTACTAGCGGGAGGGCCCGGGGAGCTGTTTTTT
cdr3_aa: CASSLLAGGPGELFF

d_call: TRBD2
j_call: TRBJ2-7
v_call: TRBV9
clone_size: few
cdr3_nt: TGTGCCAGCAGCGTAGCTAGCGGGGGGGCCGGCGAGCAGTACTTC
cdr3_aa: CASSVASGGAGEQYF

d_call: .
j_call: TRBJ1-2
v_call: TRBV2
clone_size: few
cdr3_nt: TGTGCCACTCTGTACGACTATGGCTACACCTTC
cdr3_aa: CATLYDYGYTF

d_call: .
j_call: TRBJ2-3
v_call: TRBV27
clone_size: .
cdr3_nt: TGTGCCAGCAGTCTCCAGATGGTCCCGGAGACAGATACGCAGTATTTT
cdr3_aa: CASSLQMVPETDTQYF